These 12 T cell receptor beta chains share one sample of origin, sequenced in a study of regulatory T cells in long-lasting Graves disease. Regarding time point: newly diagnosed GD, antithyroid drugs for less than 3 months. Isolated PBMC RNA provided the starting material for the TCR library. To make TCR beta libraries, researchers used iRepertoire HTBI primers and Arm-PCR of CDR3 regions. TCRdb used MiXCR to reprocess the multiplex PCR reads, holding one entry per CDR3 protein. Of about 610,000 distinct CDR3 sequences in the sample, about 16% were seen once. This sample also appeared in a second study, on T cells in Graves' hyperthyroidism and ophthalmopathy.

This specimen was peripheral blood mononuclear cells (PBMCs), taken at new diagnosis, from a patient treated with antithyroid drugs. Receptors originate from a man younger than 30 with Graves disease.

The V and J genes are TRBV11-3 and TRBJ2-1, with D perhaps TRBD2 (6 bases). The CDR3 is 15 amino acids. The ends were cut back, 5 bases at V and 2 bases at J, with 13 bases in the middle. Germline loops: CDR1 SGHNT, CDR2 YENEEA. This CDR3 reads CASSPDGSPYNEQFF. The CDR3 region has the DNA TGTGCCAGCAGCCCTGACGGGAGCCCCTACAATGAGCAGTTCTTC.

Ten or more counts support this clonotype. The chain couples TRBV3-1 to TRBJ2-1, with 9 positions matching TRBD2. Germline trimming cut 4 bases from V and 5 bases from J; bases unmatched to any gene: 12. The CDR3 has 17 amino acids. Germline loops: CDR1 LGHDT, CDR2 YNNKEL (reference sequence). The DNA of the CDR3 is TGTGCCAGCAGCCCTATAGAGGGGACTAGCAGGGACAATGAGCAGTTCTTC. It is translated as CASSPIEGTSRDNEQFF.

The chain carries TRBV27 and TRBJ2-7, with TRBD1 identical over 9 bases. This CDR3 is built from 14 residues. After removal of 5 bases from V and 6 bases from J, the junction contained 8 bases not matched to a gene. The germline V gene has CDR1 MNHEY and CDR2 SMNVEV (reference sequence). The CDR3 region has the DNA TGTGCCAGCAGTCTGACAGGGGGGAGGTTCGAGCAGTACTTC. This sequence encodes CASSLTGGRFEQYF.

This clonotype showed up many times. The rearrangement links TRBV5-1 to TRBJ1-1; 8 bases are a match to TRBD1. The CDR3 has 15 amino acids. The junction had 5 bases not matched to a gene; V was cut back by 4 bases and J by 0 bases. The V gene's germline CDR1 is SGHRS and CDR2 YFSETQ. DNA for the CDR3: TGCGCCAGCAGCATAGGACAGGGAATGAACACTGAAGCTTTCTTT. Amino acids: CASSIGQGMNTEAFF.

This clonotype was observed a handful of times. The chain joins TRBV27 to TRBJ2-3; 11 bases match TRBD2. With 6 bases clipped from V and 2 bases from J, the junction kept 10 bases outside the gene matches. Germline V lookup: CDR1 MNHEY, CDR2 SMNVEV (reference sequence). The CDR3 sequence is 17 residues long. CDR3 residues: CASSRISGRVLTDTQYF. In nucleotides, the CDR3 is TGTGCCAGCAGCCGAATTAGCGGGAGGGTCCTCACAGATACGCAGTATTTT.

The rearrangement links TRBV27 to TRBJ1-2, with 8 bases identical to TRBD1. This CDR3 region has 15 residues. J lost 8 bases, V lost 6 bases, and 14 bases had no gene match. The germline V gene has CDR1 MNHEY and CDR2 SMNVEV (reference sequence). The CDR3 sequence: CASRGQGVAKEGYTF. DNA for the CDR3: TGTGCCAGCAGAGGACAGGGTGTCGCTAAGGAGGGCTACACCTTC.

The chain uses TRBV12-3 or TRBV12-4 and TRBJ2-1, with TRBD2 matching 9 bases. This CDR3 contains 14 residues. The V gene end was trimmed by 4 bases and the J gene end by 4 bases; junction bases not matched to a gene: 2. CDR3 protein: CASSYSGRYNEQFF. DNA for the CDR3: TGTGCCAGCAGTTATAGCGGGAGATACAATGAGCAGTTCTTC.

The V gene is TRBV5-1, the J gene TRBJ2-1; 8 bases are shared with TRBD2. V was pared by 7 bases and J by 5 bases, with 8 bases of the junction left unmatched. The CDR3 consists of 14 residues. The germline V gene encodes CDR1 SGHRS and CDR2 YFSETQ. As DNA, the CDR3 is TGCGCCAGCGGCGTTAGCGGGAACCACAATGAGCAGTTCTTC. It specifies CASGVSGNHNEQFF.

This clonotype was detected ten times or more. This chain joins TRBV7-8 and TRBJ1-5, with TRBD1 matching 8 bases. CDR1 and CDR2 (germline): SGHVS, FQNEAQ. Germline trimming cut 3 bases from V and 0 bases from J; bases unmatched to any gene: 7. This CDR3 has 17 amino acids. In nucleotides, the CDR3 is TGTGCCAGCAGCTTCCTCCGGGACAGGTTTAGCAATCAGCCCCAGCATTTT. This codes for CASSFLRDRFSNQPQHF.

This clonotype was seen repeatedly, ten times or more. The V and J genes are TRBV3-1 and TRBJ1-1; D unclear. The V and J ends lost 3 bases and 6 bases respectively, with 11 bases between them. The germline gives CDR1 LGHDT, CDR2 YNNKEL (reference sequence). The CDR3 is 13 amino acids. DNA of the CDR3: TGTGCCAGCAGCCATGATGGAAACTCTGAAGCTTTCTTT. Residues: CASSHDGNSEAFF.

In this sample, this clonotype turned up many times. This rearrangement joins TRBV6-2 or TRBV6-3 to TRBJ2-1; 9 bases line up with TRBD1. Germline V CDR1 and CDR2: MNHEY, SVGEGT. The trim removed 8 bases at V and 6 bases at J, leaving 8 bases unmatched. The CDR3 is 14 amino acids. CDR3 in DNA: TGTGCCAGCCCGAGGGACAGGGAGGCCAATGAGCAGTTCTTC. This encodes CASPRDREANEQFF.

This clonotype was recorded many times. The chain employs TRBV5-1 and TRBJ2-1; D possibly matches TRBD1 or TRBD2 (5 bases each). CDR1 and CDR2 from the germline V gene are SGHRS and YFSETQ. V was pared by 0 bases and J by 6 bases, with 22 bases between. The CDR3 has 18 amino acids. This CDR3 reads CASSLGRELLTYRNEQFF. As DNA, the CDR3 is TGCGCCAGCAGCTTGGGCAGGGAGCTACTCACCTACCGCAATGAGCAGTTCTTC.